These 11 T cell receptor beta chains share one sample of origin, sequenced in a study of glioma-infiltrating T cells after dendritic cell vaccination. Profiling relied on immunoSEQ multiplex PCR, and the TCRdb table lists in-frame clones only, not all of them. This sample has tens of thousands of clones; almost 85% occur once, and the top ten carry 2.1%. Sequenced material: blood, taken before dendritic cell vaccination. Receptors were obtained from a human donor with glioblastoma.

The chain recombines TRBV28 with TRBJ2-5; 12 bases align to TRBD2. Germline loops: CDR1 MDHEN, CDR2 SYDVKM. The CDR3 totals 15 residues. J was trimmed by 4 bases and V by 5 bases; bases with no gene match: 5. CDR3 region: CASSLAGLAGETQYF. CDR3 nucleotide sequence: TGTGCCAGCAGTCTGGCGGGACTAGCGGGAGAGACCCAGTACTTC.

The genes are TRBV11-2 and TRBJ2-1; 12 bases match TRBD2. Germline CDR1 reads SGHAT; CDR2 reads FQNNGV. With V trimmed by 5 bases and J by 7 bases, 6 bases remained unmatched. This CDR3 is built from 15 residues. The CDR3 loop is CASSNLAGGTNEQFF. The CDR3 DNA follows: TGTGCCAGCAGCAATCTAGCGGGAGGGACTAATGAGCAGTTCTTC.

This clone turned up a few times. The chain links TRBV6-1 to TRBJ2-7; possible D gene TRBD1, 5 bases. With 7 bases removed from V and 2 bases from J, the gap between germline ends came to 15 bases. The germline CDR1 and CDR2 sequences are MNHNS and SASEGT. The CDR3 loop spans 14 amino acids. In DNA form, the CDR3 reads TGTGCCAGCATGACAGCTCCTGGACCCTACGAGCAGTACTTC. The encoded protein is CASMTAPGPYEQYF.

The chain recombines TRBV15 with TRBJ2-7; maybe TRBD1 (6 bases). Trimming cost V 0 bases and J 6 bases, with 12 bases left between them. The CDR3 totals 14 residues. Germline V gene lookup returns CDR1 LNHNV and CDR2 YYDKDF (reference sequence). As DNA, the CDR3 is TGTGCCACCAGCAGAGATCTGGGGGCAGTCGAGCAGTACTTC. Protein product: CATSRDLGAVEQYF.

The chain is built from TRBV5-8 and TRBJ2-7; no definite D call. Germline-derived CDR1 and CDR2 are SGHTS and YDEGEE. V lost 1 base, J lost 10 bases, and 12 bases lay in between. The CDR3 loop spans 12 amino acids. The CDR3 region has the DNA TGTGCCAGCAGCTTGTCAGGCTCTCGACAGTACGTC. Its protein product is CASSLSGSRQYV.

The rearrangement uses TRBV2 and TRBJ2-1, with 12 bases aligning to TRBD1. This CDR3 is 15 amino acids long. Per the germline V gene, CDR1 is SNHLY and CDR2 is FYNNEI. Losses at the gene ends were 6 bases for V and 6 bases for J; bases not matched to a gene: 6. This chain's CDR3 is CASSLGTGGPNEQFF. In DNA, the CDR3 is TGTGCCAGCAGCCTTGGGACAGGGGGCCCCAATGAGCAGTTCTTC.

V and J are TRBV27 and TRBJ1-6; D is perhaps TRBD1 (6 bases). This CDR3 has 16 residues. The V end lost 8 bases, the J end lost 4 bases, and 18 bases lay between the germline ends. Germline lookup yields CDR1 MNHEY and CDR2 SMNVEV (reference sequence). The CDR3 is CASGKRGGGYNSPLHF. As DNA, the CDR3 is TGTGCCAGCGGAAAGAGGGGGGGCGGTTATAATTCACCCCTCCACTTT.

The chain employs TRBV5-4 and TRBJ2-7; 11 bases align to TRBD1. Losses at the gene ends were 5 bases for V and 0 bases for J; bases not matched to a gene: 4. This CDR3 comprises 15 residues. The V gene's germline CDR1 is SGHNT and CDR2 YYREEE (reference sequence). The chain's CDR3 is CASSLGTGGSYEQYF. Written as DNA, the CDR3 is TGTGCCAGCAGTCTAGGGACAGGGGGCTCCTACGAGCAGTACTTC.

The chain recombines TRBV5-1 with TRBJ1-1, with no clear D. The CDR3 totals 14 residues. With 2 bases removed from V and 0 bases from J, the gap between germline ends came to 8 bases. From germline, CDR1 is SGHRS and CDR2 YFSETQ. CDR3 sequence reads: CASSLYQMNTEAFF. CDR3 bases: TGCGCCAGCAGCTTATATCAGATGAACACTGAAGCTTTCTTT. Supplemented by reference TRBV5-1 and TRBJ1-1, the full variable domain reads KAGVTQTPRYLIKTRGQQVTLSCSPISGHRSVSWYQQTPGQGLQFLFEYFSETQRNKGNFPGRFSGRQFSNSRSEMNVSTLELGDSALYLCASSLYQMNTEAFFGQGTRLTVV.

The chain couples TRBV29-1 to TRBJ2-7; a weak D match, TRBD2 (5 bases). V was clipped by 1 base and J by 6 bases, with 16 bases between them. CDR3 length equals 14 residues. Germline V gene data show CDR1 as SQVTM and CDR2 as ANQGSEA. This CDR3 reads CSVEVTNLRSEQYF. CDR3 sequence (DNA): TGCAGCGTTGAAGTGACTAATCTGCGGTCCGAGCAGTACTTC.

V usage is TRBV5-4 and J usage is TRBJ2-1, with 11 bases identical to TRBD2. The CDR3 contains 16 residues. Per germline, CDR1 SGHNT and CDR2 YYREEE (reference sequence). With 4 bases clipped from V and 5 bases from J, the junction kept 8 bases outside the gene matches. In DNA form, the CDR3 reads TGTGCCAGCAGCGAGGGGCGACTAGCGGGGAACAATGAGCAGTTCTTC. Its protein is CASSEGRLAGNNEQFF.